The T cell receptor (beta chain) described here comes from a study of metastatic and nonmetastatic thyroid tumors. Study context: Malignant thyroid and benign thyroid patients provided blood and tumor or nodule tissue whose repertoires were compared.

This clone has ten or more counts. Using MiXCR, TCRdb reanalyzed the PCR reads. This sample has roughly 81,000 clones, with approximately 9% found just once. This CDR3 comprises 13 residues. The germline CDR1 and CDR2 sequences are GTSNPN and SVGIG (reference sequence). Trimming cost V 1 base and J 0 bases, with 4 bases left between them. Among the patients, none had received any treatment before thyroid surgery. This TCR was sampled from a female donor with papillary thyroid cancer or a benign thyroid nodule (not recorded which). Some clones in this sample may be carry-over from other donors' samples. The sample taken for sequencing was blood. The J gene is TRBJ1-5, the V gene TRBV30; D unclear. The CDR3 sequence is CAWSADSNQPQHF. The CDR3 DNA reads TGTGCCTGGAGTGCTGATAGCAATCAGCCCCAGCATTTT. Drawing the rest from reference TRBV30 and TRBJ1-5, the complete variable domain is SQTIHQWPATLVQPVGSPLSLECTVEGTSNPNLYWYRQAAGRGLQLLFYSVGIGQISSEVPQNLSASRPQDRQFILSSKKLLLSDSGFYLCAWSADSNQPQHFGDGTRLSIL.